This TCR beta chain originates from a study of T cells in Graves' hyperthyroidism and ophthalmopathy. V was clipped by 1 base and J by 3 bases, with 9 bases between them. This CDR3 is built from 14 residues. The germline CDR1 and CDR2 sequences are SGHKS and YYEKEE (reference sequence). It was RNA transcripts that yielded the amplified TCR beta CDR3 regions. HTBI primers were the set used in a first-round RT-PCR of the TCR CDR3. Each CDR3 protein gets one entry after TCRdb re-called the multiplex PCR reads with MiXCR. The profile shows fewer than 850,000 distinct CDR3 sequences, 15% to 20% of them singletons. Findings and caveats of the study: The majority of expanded thyroid clonotypes above 0.001 also appeared in blood. For ophthalmopathy, model prediction preceded onset by a median 6.5 months.

Diagnostic assessment was based on clinical symptoms, serum thyroxine and TRAb, thyroid ultrasound and orbital computed tomography. The sample holds many counts of this clonotype. The antigen remains unidentified. The chain recombines TRBV5-5 with TRBJ2-3; no clear D. The sequencing input was blood. This clonotype originated in a man aged 50 or older with Graves' hyperthyroidism. CDR3 in amino acids: CASSLLQSTDTQYF. The DNA of the CDR3 is TGTGCCAGCAGCTTGTTACAGTCAACAGATACGCAGTATTTT. The complete variable domain, with remaining parts taken from reference TRBV5-5 and TRBJ2-3, reads DAGVTQSPTHLIKTRGQQVTLRCSPISGHKSVSWYQQVLGQGPQFIFQYYEKEERGRGNFPDRFSARQFPNYSSELNVNALLLGDSALYLCASSLLQSTDTQYFGPGTRLTVL.